The 11 T cell receptor beta chains below all came from one sample that was sequenced in a study of T cell responses to AZD1222 COVID-19 vaccine (dated by TCRdb to 2020 to 2023). Receptors were amplified or captured by the immunoSEQ multiplex PCR assay. In TCRdb, the immuneACCESS table is reduced to in-frame sequences with V and J assigned. These tables do not hold every clone; where another copy was compared, an unresolved V gene accounts for under half, and the others remain unexplained. This sample comprises more than 100,000 clones, 85% to 90% of them detected only once. The ten largest clonotypes hold about 3.7% of the sample. Read against the paper, the sample's time point label means: baseline before first vaccination. Specimen: peripheral blood, collected on day 0 of AZD1222 vaccination. The origin of the receptors is an adult in good health.

The J gene is TRBJ1-5, the V gene TRBV6-1; 7 bases fit TRBD1. The J segment lost 9 bases and the V segment lost 3 bases, leaving 5 bases of the junction unmatched. The CDR3 runs to 13 residues. Germline CDR1 is MNHNS and CDR2 is SASEGT. The CDR3: CASSEGRGRPQHF. The DNA for the CDR3 is TGTGCCAGCAGTGAGGGTAGGGGGCGGCCCCAGCATTTT.

The CDR3, as DNA: TGCAGCGTTGTTGACAGGGAGAATCAGCCCCAGCATTTT. Encoded protein: CSVVDRENQPQHF. This chain links TRBV29-1 with TRBJ1-5; 7 bases map to TRBD1. The CDR3 runs to 13 residues. Germline CDR1 and CDR2: SQVTM and ANQGSEA. Trimming cost V 4 bases and J 4 bases; bases outside gene matches: 4.

This chain uses TRBV7-8 with TRBJ1-2; TRBD1 is a possible D gene (5 bases). With 3 bases removed from V and 8 bases from J, the gap between germline ends came to 13 bases. The V gene's germline CDR1 is SGHVS and CDR2 FQNEAQ. The CDR3 covers 13 residues. The CDR3: CASSLGQVEGYTF. DNA for the CDR3: TGTGCCAGCAGCTTGGGGCAGGTTGAGGGCTACACCTTC.

The chain links TRBV14 to TRBJ2-2; no clear D gene. Germline assignment: CDR1 SGHDN and CDR2 FVKESK. This CDR3 is 16 amino acids long. V was pared by 1 base and J by 0 bases, with 9 bases between. The CDR3: CASSQGGWANTGELFF. CDR3 DNA: TGTGCCAGCAGCCAAGGGGGTTGGGCGAACACCGGGGAGCTGTTTTTT.

The chain is built from TRBV9 and TRBJ2-7; D is undetermined. In germline, CDR1 is SGDLS, CDR2 YYNGEE. There are 13 residues in the CDR3. Trimming removed 3 bases at V and 3 bases at J, with 10 bases between. As DNA, the CDR3 is TGTGCCAGCAGCGCGGGCACCTTCTACGAGCAGTACTTC. Translating gives CASSAGTFYEQYF.

The chain has TRBV5-4 and TRBJ1-6, with 7 positions matching TRBD1. Germline V CDR1 and CDR2: SGHNT, YYREEE (reference sequence). The CDR3 spans 14 residues. V trimming: 3 bases; J trimming: 4 bases; junction bases outside the gene matches: 1. CDR3 residues: CASSSGQYNSPLHF. The DNA for the CDR3 is TGTGCCAGCAGCTCGGGACAGTATAATTCACCCCTCCACTTT. The full variable domain, completed using reference TRBV5-4 and TRBJ1-6, is ETGVTQSPTHLIKTRGQQVTLRCSSQSGHNTVSWYQQALGQGPQFIFQYYREEENGRGNFPPRFSGLQFPNYSSELNVNALELDDSALYLCASSSGQYNSPLHFGNGTRLTVT.

The chain employs TRBV12-3 or TRBV12-4 and TRBJ1-3; no firm D call. V lost 7 bases, J lost 11 bases, and 15 bases lay in between. This CDR3 comprises 12 residues. The CDR3 sequence is CASNPGSGAIYF. The CDR3 coding sequence is TGTGCCAGCAATCCGGGCTCCGGGGCCATATATTTT.

The chain uses TRBV2 and TRBJ2-1; TRBD2 is a possible D gene (6 bases). Germline V gene sequence: CDR1 SNHLY, CDR2 FYNNEI. The CDR3 consists of 13 residues. V was trimmed by 6 bases and J by 10 bases, leaving 16 bases between them. The CDR3 loop is CASRPWRGGEQFF. Written as DNA, the CDR3 is TGTGCCAGCAGGCCCTGGCGGGGCGGCGAGCAGTTCTTC.

The CDR3 DNA reads as TGTGCCAGTAGTCTCTCCCCCCTAGCGGGGGGGCCTCTTAGCTCCTACGAGCAGTACTTC. Its protein product is CASSLSPLAGGPLSSYEQYF. The chain uses TRBV19 and TRBJ2-7; the match to TRBD2 covers 12 bases. CDR1 and CDR2 from the germline V gene are LNHDA and SQIVND (reference sequence). V was pared by 5 bases and J by 0 bases, with 17 bases of the junction left unmatched. The CDR3 loop spans 20 amino acids.

V is TRBV6-1 and J is TRBJ2-1, with TRBD2 matching 7 bases. Looked up from germline, CDR1 is MNHNS and CDR2 is SASEGT. J lost 0 bases, V lost 2 bases, and 4 bases had no gene match. The CDR3 runs 16 residues. The CDR3 sequence: CASSELSGASYNEQFF. In nucleotides, the CDR3 is TGTGCCAGCAGTGAACTCAGCGGGGCCTCCTACAATGAGCAGTTCTTC.

The chain combines TRBV7-8 with TRBJ2-1; TRBD2 matches 13 bases. Germline CDR1 is SGHVS and CDR2 is FQNEAQ. The J segment lost 6 bases and the V segment lost 10 bases, leaving 6 bases of the junction unmatched. This CDR3 comprises 14 residues. This chain's CDR3 is CATHGLAGANEQFF. DNA for the CDR3: TGTGCCACCCACGGACTAGCGGGGGCCAATGAGCAGTTCTTC.